The clone carrying this TCR beta chain was recorded many times. Its antigen remains unidentified. Relative to the germline gene, one junction end is altered; a read error may explain this. This sample is drawn from a study of T cells in Graves' hyperthyroidism and ophthalmopathy. Whole-study results and caveats: The model predicted ophthalmopathy a median approximately 6 months before onset.

Using RNA transcripts as the source, TCR beta CDR3 regions were amplified. TCR CDR3 regions were first amplified by RT-PCR with HTBI primers. TCRdb redid the calling of the multiplex PCR reads with MiXCR, one entry per CDR3 protein. There are fewer than 450,000 distinct CDR3 sequences in the sample; approximately 18% occur only once, and around a third lies in the top ten. The CDR3 loop spans 14 amino acids. In germline, CDR1 is SGHNT, CDR2 YENEEA. Lactation, pregnancy, other autoimmune disease or uncontrolled infection excluded patients. Diagnosis rested on symptoms, serum thyroxine and TRAb, thyroid ultrasound, and orbital computed tomography. The PBMCs studied were ones that came from about 10 ml fresh peripheral blood.

This TCR was sampled from a woman aged 25-40 years with Graves' hyperthyroidism that later progressed to Graves' ophthalmopathy. Sequencing was done on a sample of blood. The chain combines TRBV11-3 with TRBJ1-1, with D possibly TRBD1 on 6 matching bases. CDR3 residues: CASSLDSLNTEAFF. CDR3 DNA sequence: TGCGCCAGCAGCTTGGACAGTTTGAACACTGAAGCTTTCTTT.